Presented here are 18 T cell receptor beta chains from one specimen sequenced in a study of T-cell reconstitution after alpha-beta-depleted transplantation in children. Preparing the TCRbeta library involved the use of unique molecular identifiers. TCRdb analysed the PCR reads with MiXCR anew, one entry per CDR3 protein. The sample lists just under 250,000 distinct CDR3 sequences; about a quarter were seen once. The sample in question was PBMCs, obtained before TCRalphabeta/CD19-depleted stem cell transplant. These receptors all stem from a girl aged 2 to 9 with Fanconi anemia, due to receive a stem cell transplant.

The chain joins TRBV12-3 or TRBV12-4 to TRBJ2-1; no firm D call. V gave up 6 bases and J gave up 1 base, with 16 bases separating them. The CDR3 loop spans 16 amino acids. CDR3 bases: TGTGCCAGCAGCCCTACCGTGGGTGAGTCCTACAATGAGCAGTTCTTC. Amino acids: CASSPTVGESYNEQFF.

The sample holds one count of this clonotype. The CDR3 DNA reads as TGCAGCGTTTTTTTCACCATGAACACTGAAGCTTTCTTT. It yields the protein CSVFFTMNTEAFF. The rearrangement joins TRBV29-1 to TRBJ1-1; D gene unclear. The V end lost 5 bases, the J end lost 0 bases, and 10 bases lay between the germline ends. In germline, CDR1 is SQVTM, CDR2 ANQGSEA. The CDR3 runs 13 residues. Combining the CDR3 with reference TRBV29-1 and TRBJ1-1 gives the whole variable domain SAVISQKPSRDICQRGTSLTIQCQVDSQVTMMFWYRQQPGQSLTLIATANQGSEATYESGFVIDKFPISRPNLTFSTLTVSNMSPEDSSIYLCSVFFTMNTEAFFGQGTRLTVV.

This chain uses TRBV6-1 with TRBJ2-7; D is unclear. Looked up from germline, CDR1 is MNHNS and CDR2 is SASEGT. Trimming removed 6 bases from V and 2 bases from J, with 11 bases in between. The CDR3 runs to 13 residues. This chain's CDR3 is CASSRNHPYEQYF. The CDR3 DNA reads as TGTGCCAGCAGCCGAAACCATCCCTACGAGCAGTACTTC.

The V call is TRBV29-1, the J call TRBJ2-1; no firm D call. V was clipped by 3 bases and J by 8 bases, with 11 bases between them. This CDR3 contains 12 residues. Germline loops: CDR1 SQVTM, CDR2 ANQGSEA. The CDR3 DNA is TGCAGCGTTGAGTGGCCCTATGATGAGCAGTTCTTC. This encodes CSVEWPYDEQFF.

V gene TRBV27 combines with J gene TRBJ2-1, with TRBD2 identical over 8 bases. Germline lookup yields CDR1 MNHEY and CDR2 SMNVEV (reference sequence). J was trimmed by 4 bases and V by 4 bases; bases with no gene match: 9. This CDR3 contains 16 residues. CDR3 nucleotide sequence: TGTGCCAGCAGTTCCCTCCGACTAGCGCCGTACAATGAGCAGTTCTTC. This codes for CASSSLRLAPYNEQFF.

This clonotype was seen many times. The CDR3 coding sequence is TGCAGTGCTAGGAGGGGACAGTCGACATACAATGAGCAGTTCTTC. Residues: CSARRGQSTYNEQFF. This chain uses TRBV20-1 with TRBJ2-1; 7 nucleotides agree with TRBD1. The CDR3 contains 15 residues. CDR1 DFQATT and CDR2 SNEGSKA come from the germline V gene (reference sequence). J gave up 4 bases and V 3 bases, and 9 bases lay outside the gene matches.

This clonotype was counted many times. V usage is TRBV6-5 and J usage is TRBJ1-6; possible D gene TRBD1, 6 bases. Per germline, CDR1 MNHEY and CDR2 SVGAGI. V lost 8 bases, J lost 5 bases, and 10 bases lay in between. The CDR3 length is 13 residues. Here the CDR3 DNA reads TGTGCCAGCCGGGACACAAATAATTCACCCCTCCACTTT. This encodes CASRDTNNSPLHF.

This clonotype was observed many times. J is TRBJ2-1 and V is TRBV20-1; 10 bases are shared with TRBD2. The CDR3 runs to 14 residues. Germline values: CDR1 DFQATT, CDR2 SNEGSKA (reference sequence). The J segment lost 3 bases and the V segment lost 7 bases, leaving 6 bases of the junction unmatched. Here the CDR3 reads CSVETSGDYNEQFF. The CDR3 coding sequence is TGCAGTGTCGAAACTAGCGGGGACTACAATGAGCAGTTCTTC.

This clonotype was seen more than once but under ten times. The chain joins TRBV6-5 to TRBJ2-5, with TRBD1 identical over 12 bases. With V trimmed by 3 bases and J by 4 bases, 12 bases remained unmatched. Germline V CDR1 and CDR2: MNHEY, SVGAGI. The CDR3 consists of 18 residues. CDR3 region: CASSYLGQGAPQGETQYF. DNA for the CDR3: TGTGCCAGCAGTTATCTGGGACAGGGGGCTCCGCAGGGAGAGACCCAGTACTTC.

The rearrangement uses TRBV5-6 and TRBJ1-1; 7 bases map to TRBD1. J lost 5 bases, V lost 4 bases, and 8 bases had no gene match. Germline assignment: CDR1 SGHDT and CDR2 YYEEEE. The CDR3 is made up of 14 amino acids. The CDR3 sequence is CASSPQDRLTEAFF. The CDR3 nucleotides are TGTGCCAGCAGCCCCCAGGACAGGCTGACTGAAGCTTTCTTT.

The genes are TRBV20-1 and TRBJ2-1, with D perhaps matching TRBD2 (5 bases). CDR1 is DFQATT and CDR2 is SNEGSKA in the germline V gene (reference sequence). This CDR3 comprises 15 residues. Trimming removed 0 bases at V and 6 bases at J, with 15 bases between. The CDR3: CSARDFEGPINEQFF. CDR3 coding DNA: TGCAGTGCTAGAGATTTCGAGGGCCCCATCAATGAGCAGTTCTTC.

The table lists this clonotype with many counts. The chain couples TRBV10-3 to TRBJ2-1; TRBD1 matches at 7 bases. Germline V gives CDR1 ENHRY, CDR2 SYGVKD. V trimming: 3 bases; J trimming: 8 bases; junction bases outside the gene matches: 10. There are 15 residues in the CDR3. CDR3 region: CAISEQEGGLDEQFF. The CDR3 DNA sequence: TGTGCCATCAGTGAACAGGAAGGGGGCTTGGATGAGCAGTTCTTC.

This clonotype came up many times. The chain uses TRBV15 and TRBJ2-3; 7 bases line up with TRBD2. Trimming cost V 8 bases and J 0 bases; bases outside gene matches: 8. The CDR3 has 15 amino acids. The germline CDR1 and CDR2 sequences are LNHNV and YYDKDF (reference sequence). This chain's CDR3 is CATVERLASTDTQYF. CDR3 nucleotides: TGTGCCACCGTCGAGAGACTAGCAAGCACAGATACGCAGTATTTT.

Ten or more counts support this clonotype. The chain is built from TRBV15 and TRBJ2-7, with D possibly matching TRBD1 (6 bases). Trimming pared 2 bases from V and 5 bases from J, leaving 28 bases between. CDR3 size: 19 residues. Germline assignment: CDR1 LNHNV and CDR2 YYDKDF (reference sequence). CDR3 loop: CATSRLLRGGQGNVHEQYF. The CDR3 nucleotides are TGTGCCACCAGCAGACTACTCCGTGGGGGCCAGGGGAATGTTCACGAGCAGTACTTC.

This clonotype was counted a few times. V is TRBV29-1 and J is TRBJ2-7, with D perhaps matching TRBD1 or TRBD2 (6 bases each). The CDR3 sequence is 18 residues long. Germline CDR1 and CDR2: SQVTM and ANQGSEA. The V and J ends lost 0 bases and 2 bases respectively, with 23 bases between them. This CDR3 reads CSVEDGGLGQTFPYEQYF. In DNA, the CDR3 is TGCAGCGTTGAAGATGGGGGGCTCGGACAGACCTTTCCCTACGAGCAGTACTTC.

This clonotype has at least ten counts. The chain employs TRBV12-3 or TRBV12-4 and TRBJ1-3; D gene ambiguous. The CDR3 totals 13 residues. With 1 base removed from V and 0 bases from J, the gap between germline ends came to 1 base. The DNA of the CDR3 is TGTGCCAGCAGTTTAGACTCTGGAAACACCATATATTTT. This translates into CASSLDSGNTIYF.

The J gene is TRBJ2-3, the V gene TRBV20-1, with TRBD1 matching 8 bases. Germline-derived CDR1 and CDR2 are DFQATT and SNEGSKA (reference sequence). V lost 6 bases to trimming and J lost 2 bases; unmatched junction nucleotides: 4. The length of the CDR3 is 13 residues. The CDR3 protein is CSAGDRPTDTQYF. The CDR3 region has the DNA TGCAGTGCCGGGGACAGGCCCACAGATACGCAGTATTTT.

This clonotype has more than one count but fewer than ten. The CDR3 loop reads CASSADGNYGYTF. As DNA, the CDR3 is TGCGCCAGCAGCGCTGACGGAAACTATGGCTACACCTTC. This rearrangement joins TRBV5-1 to TRBJ1-2; D uncertain. Trimming took 4 bases from V and 2 from J, leaving 9 bases between them. Per the germline V gene, CDR1 is SGHRS and CDR2 is YFSETQ. The CDR3 spans 13 residues.